The 15 T cell receptor beta chains given below trace back to one sample, sequenced in a study of blood T cell repertoires in COVID-19. Sequencing was performed with immunoSEQ multiplex PCR; in TCRdb, only in-frame clones are kept and a portion is missing. Of some 60,000 clones in the sample, 85% were seen once. Sequenced input: peripheral blood. All receptors derive from a human donor in a cohort sampled during active COVID-19.

This chain links TRBV7-2 with TRBJ1-1, with TRBD1 matching 8 bases. J lost 3 bases, V lost 5 bases, and 14 bases had no gene match. Germline assignment: CDR1 SGHTA and CDR2 FQGNSA. The CDR3 extends over 17 amino acids. DNA for the CDR3: TGTGCCAGCAGCCTGCGGACAGGGTGGGTTAGGGACACTGAAGCTTTCTTT. Its translation: CASSLRTGWVRDTEAFF.

This clone was found once. The chain couples TRBV4-3 to TRBJ1-2; D remains unclear. The V gene's germline CDR1 is LGHNA and CDR2 YSLEER. Trimming pared 3 bases from V and 4 bases from J, leaving 15 bases between. This CDR3 has 15 residues. The CDR3 DNA reads as TGCGCCAGCAGCCAGGCCGGGGTTGAGGTCTATGGCTACACCTTC. Translating gives CASSQAGVEVYGYTF.

This clone was seen a handful of times. The chain joins TRBV3-1 (or the pseudogene TRBV3-2) to TRBJ1-5; D perhaps matches TRBD1 (6 bases). Germline CDR1 and CDR2: LGHDT and YNNKEL (reference sequence). The CDR3 runs to 15 residues. Trimming shortened V by 1 base and J by 4 bases, and 11 bases separated the two germline ends. CDR3 in amino acids: CASSQGGPANQPQHF. In DNA, the CDR3 is TGTGCCAGCAGCCAAGGGGGGCCGGCAAATCAGCCCCAGCATTTT.

The rearrangement joins TRBV27 to TRBJ2-7; no clear D. Trimming stripped 6 bases from V and 0 bases from J, with 12 bases between. The germline V gene encodes CDR1 MNHEY and CDR2 SMNVEV (reference sequence). The CDR3 has 14 amino acids. The CDR3 bases are TGTGCCAGCAGCCTTACACCTTACTCCTACGAGCAGTACTTC. Translating gives CASSLTPYSYEQYF.

The chain carries TRBV9 and TRBJ2-7; a weak D match, TRBD2 (6 bases). Germline V gene sequence: CDR1 SGDLS, CDR2 YYNGEE. The CDR3 contains 14 residues. V was clipped by 0 bases and J by 2 bases, with 9 bases between them. As DNA, the CDR3 is TGTGCCAGCAGCGTAGAGTCTAGCGCCTACGAGCAGTACTTC. This codes for CASSVESSAYEQYF.

This clone was seen only once. V gene TRBV27 combines with J gene TRBJ2-3; no clear D gene. Trimming cost V 8 bases and J 0 bases, with 12 bases left between them. This CDR3 is 14 amino acids long. Germline V gene lookup returns CDR1 MNHEY and CDR2 SMNVEV (reference sequence). CDR3 region: CASSQASSTDTQYF. CDR3 coding DNA: TGTGCCAGCTCACAAGCGTCTAGCACAGATACGCAGTATTTT.

The chain combines TRBV11-2 with TRBJ2-1; TRBD2 matches 11 bases. Germline V gene lookup returns CDR1 SGHAT and CDR2 FQNNGV. The CDR3 extends over 15 amino acids. Trimming took 6 bases from V and 4 from J; bases not matched to a gene: 5. The CDR3 coding sequence is TGTGCCAGCAGGGCCGGGACTAGCGGTTACAATGAGCAGTTCTTC. Encoded protein: CASRAGTSGYNEQFF. The full variable domain, in which reference TRBV11-2 and TRBJ2-1 provide the parts outside the CDR3, is EAGVAQSPRYKIIEKRQSVAFWCNPISGHATLYWYQQILGQGPKLLIQFQNNGVVDDSQLPKDRFSAERLKGVDSTLKIQPAKLEDSAVYLCASRAGTSGYNEQFFGPGTRLTVL.

V is TRBV19 and J is TRBJ1-2; D uncertain. The V end lost 6 bases, the J end lost 8 bases, and 22 bases lay between the germline ends. The CDR3 has 15 amino acids. CDR1 is LNHDA and CDR2 is SQIVND in the germline V gene (reference sequence). In DNA, the CDR3 is TGTGCCAGTAGCCAAGGCGGAGCAGGCCGAGGGGGCTACACCTTC. Translating gives CASSQGGAGRGGYTF.

The rearrangement links TRBV6-1 to TRBJ2-2; 7 positions agree with TRBD2. Germline V gene sequence: CDR1 MNHNS, CDR2 SASEGT. The CDR3 consists of 16 residues. J was trimmed by 4 bases and V by 4 bases; bases with no gene match: 9. In nucleotides, the CDR3 is TGTGCCAGCAGTGGAACCGGGACTACTATCACCGGGGAGCTGTTTTTT. It translates to CASSGTGTTITGELFF.

V usage is TRBV18 and J usage is TRBJ1-2; D call uncertain. This CDR3 has 12 residues. Trimming removed 3 bases at V and 5 bases at J, with 7 bases between. Germline V gives CDR1 KGHSH, CDR2 LQKENI. The CDR3 region has the DNA TGTGCCAGCTCACCCGAACAGTATGGCTACACCTTC. Its protein product is CASSPEQYGYTF.

The V and J genes are TRBV21-1 and TRBJ2-2; TRBD1 is the table's D call, not checked against the DNA. TRBV21-1 is a pseudogene. This CDR3 has 16 amino acids. CDR3 amino acids: CASSKARAGRTGELFF. For the CDR3, the DNA is TGTGCCAGCAGCAAAGCTCGGGCAGGGCGGACCGGGGAGCTGTTTTTT.

This rearrangement joins TRBV7-6 to TRBJ2-2; tentatively, D is TRBD1 (6 bases). The CDR3 loop spans 16 amino acids. Per the germline V gene, CDR1 is SGHVS and CDR2 is FNYEAQ. The V end was cut by 5 bases, the J end by 5 bases, with 18 bases between. CDR3 sequence: CASSDLDRLGTGELFF. The DNA of the CDR3 is TGTGCCAGCAGCGATCTTGACAGGTTGGGGACCGGGGAGCTGTTTTTT.

The V and J genes are TRBV27 and TRBJ2-5, with D perhaps TRBD1 (5 bases). Germline-derived CDR1 and CDR2 are MNHEY and SMNVEV (reference sequence). The CDR3 has 15 residues. The germline V and J ends were trimmed by 5 bases and 1 base, with 14 bases remaining between them. In DNA, the CDR3 is TGTGCCAGCAGTATTTCCCCAGGGTCCCAAGAGACCCAGTACTTC. It is translated as CASSISPGSQETQYF.

V and J are TRBV9 and TRBJ1-2, with TRBD1 matching over 9 bases. This CDR3 comprises 13 residues. Germline values: CDR1 SGDLS, CDR2 YYNGEE. Trimming cost V 4 bases and J 10 bases; bases outside gene matches: 8. CDR3 protein: CASSQPGQGVYTF. The CDR3 coding sequence is TGTGCCAGCAGCCAACCGGGACAGGGTGTCTACACCTTC.

This chain connects TRBV4-3 to TRBJ2-7, with D unresolved. The CDR3 totals 15 residues. V was pared by 0 bases and J by 1 base, with 10 bases between. CDR1 and CDR2 from the germline V gene are LGHNA and YSLEER. CDR3 DNA sequence: TGCGCCAGCAGCCAAGAACCAACTACATCCTACGAGCAGTACTTC. This codes for CASSQEPTTSYEQYF.